This T cell receptor (beta chain) derives from a study of T-cell reconstitution after alpha-beta-depleted transplantation in children (dated by TCRdb to the mid-2010s). General notes on the study: The study quantitatively tracked T-cell immune reconstitution after TCRalphabeta/CD19-depleted allogeneic hematopoietic cell transplantation in children using TCR repertoire profiling. The paper as a whole reports these results and caveats: In some patients, the high TCRbeta diversity seen at day 60 was put down to recipient T cells and intrathymic progenitors that had survived conditioning. Over subsequent months, a decline in hyperexpanded clone frequencies was noted, and after one year, T-cell counts and TCRbeta diversity were mostly ascribed to newly produced T cells. The apparently early alphabetaT-cell count recovery about two months after transplant was reportedly dependent on only several hundred rapidly expanded clones derived from non-depleted graft cells.

This specimen's treatment or condition label, per the study, means: allogeneic hematopoietic cell transplantation with graft depleted of TCRalphabeta T cells and CD19 B cells. TCRalphabeta/CD19-depleted allogeneic hematopoietic cell grafts were given to the transplant recipients, all of whom were children. Library creation used PCR. Sequencer: Illumina HiSeq 2500. Molecular barcoding was employed in the preparation of TCR libraries, with unique molecular identifiers being used to normalize TCRbeta repertoire quantification. The public reads were run again by TCRdb, first through fastp at Q25 and then through MiXCR, and only productive beta chains were kept. Every distinct CDR3 protein forms one entry, paired with its most common genes and DNA. The sample has 550,000 to 600,000 distinct CDR3 sequences on record, more than 20% of them singletons. The ten largest clones represent approximately 14% of the sample.

This clonotype has ten or more counts. Its recognized antigen is unknown. No base-level quality is on record; no much larger clone is a single base apart. Relative to germline, V is 6 bases shorter and J is 2 bases shorter, with 13 bases between their ends. The germline V gene sets CDR1 to SQVTM and CDR2 to ANQGSEA. CDR3 length: 13 amino acids, cysteine to phenylalanine. CDR3 DNA only is kept here, 39 bases in frame from base 1. The sequencing used PBMCs, mostly from graft donor cells, collected 360 days after TCRalphabeta/CD19-depleted stem cell transplant. The rearranged chain carries TRBV29-1 and TRBJ2-5, with TRBD2 perhaps the D gene, on 5 matching bases. This TCR came from a boy in the first two years of life who had a stem cell transplant for acute myeloid leukemia, so the T cells may come from the graft donor. This receptor has the CDR3 CSVWGEDQETQYF. The sequence in DNA is TGCAGCGTGTGGGGAGAGGATCAAGAGACCCAGTACTTC.